The 26 T cell receptor beta chains below come from one sample, sequenced in a study of technical replicates of blood from four donors. The assay was immunoSEQ multiplex PCR, and TCRdb's table has in-frame clones only and misses some. This table has under 70,000 clones, roughly nine tenths appearing once. The sample taken for sequencing was T cells isolated from PBMCs. The receptors shown here come from a human donor in good health.

The rearrangement links TRBV15 to TRBJ1-5; 8 positions agree with TRBD1. V lost 1 base to trimming and J lost 4 bases; unmatched junction nucleotides: 9. From germline, CDR1 is LNHNV and CDR2 YYDKDF (reference sequence). The CDR3 is 17 residues long. CDR3 nucleotides: TGTGCCACCAGCAGAGGTGGTGACAGGGGAGGAAATCAGCCCCAGCATTTT. This encodes CATSRGGDRGGNQPQHF. Drawing the rest from reference TRBV15 and TRBJ1-5, the complete variable domain is DAMVIQNPRYQVTQFGKPVTLSCSQTLNHNVMYWYQQKSSQAPKLLFHYYDKDFNNEADTPDNFQSRRPNTSFCFLDIRSPGLGDTAMYLCATSRGGDRGGNQPQHFGDGTRLSIL.

The chain employs TRBV6-5 and TRBJ1-4; no clear D gene. Germline V gene lookup returns CDR1 MNHEY and CDR2 SVGAGI. V was shortened by 5 bases and J by 4 bases, with 14 bases between the two germline ends. CDR3 length: 15 amino acids. This chain's CDR3 is CASSQSSTRNEKLFF. The DNA for the CDR3 is TGTGCCAGCAGTCAATCGTCAACTCGTAATGAAAAACTGTTTTTT.

This chain connects TRBV7-9 to TRBJ2-3; 10 nucleotides align to TRBD1. Germline V lookup: CDR1 SEHNR, CDR2 FQNEAQ (reference sequence). The junction had 5 bases not matched to a gene; V was cut back by 0 bases and J by 5 bases. The CDR3 covers 16 residues. The CDR3 spells CASSLANDRGLDTQYF. DNA of the CDR3: TGTGCCAGCAGCTTAGCGAACGACAGGGGGCTAGATACGCAGTATTTT.

The chain couples TRBV5-4 to TRBJ2-1, with D tentatively TRBD1 (5 bases). This CDR3 region has 13 residues. Germline CDR1 reads SGHNT; CDR2 reads YYREEE (reference sequence). The V and J ends lost 1 base and 8 bases respectively, with 10 bases between them. Here the CDR3 reads CASSLTRVDEQFF. The CDR3 nucleotides read TGTGCCAGCAGCTTGACCAGGGTGGATGAGCAGTTCTTC.

The genes are TRBV5-8 and TRBJ2-7, with 7 bases identical to TRBD1. CDR1 and CDR2 (germline): SGHTS, YDEGEE. V trimming: 4 bases; J trimming: 1 base; junction bases outside the gene matches: 11. The CDR3 runs 16 residues. The CDR3 is CASSLATGTPSYEQYF. The CDR3 coding sequence is TGTGCCAGCAGCCTGGCGACAGGGACGCCATCCTACGAGCAGTACTTC.

The rearrangement links TRBV5-1 to TRBJ2-3; 8 bases fit TRBD2. Germline V lookup: CDR1 SGHRS, CDR2 YFSETQ. The CDR3 extends over 15 amino acids. The junction had 9 bases not matched to a gene; V was cut back by 8 bases and J by 1 base. CDR3 nucleotide sequence: TGCGCCAGTGCGGATTGGGGACTAGGCACAGATACGCAGTATTTT. Its translation: CASADWGLGTDTQYF.

The V call is TRBV19, the J call TRBJ1-5, with a tentative D call TRBD1 (6 bases). CDR3 length equals 16 residues. The germline gives CDR1 LNHDA, CDR2 SQIVND (reference sequence). Trimming left V 4 bases short and J 4 bases short, with 17 bases between. CDR3: CASSTRDKALNQPQHF. DNA of the CDR3: TGTGCCAGTAGTACCCGGGACAAGGCCCTAAATCAGCCCCAGCATTTT.

The DNA for the CDR3 is TGTGCCAGCAGTTACTCCGTGGGCCTCCAAGAGACCCAGTACTTC. Translated, it gives CASSYSVGLQETQYF. The chain is built from TRBV6-5 and TRBJ2-5, with D unclear. CDR3 length equals 15 residues. V was clipped by 0 bases and J by 1 base, with 9 bases between them. In germline, CDR1 is MNHEY, CDR2 SVGAGI.

This chain joins TRBV29-1 and TRBJ1-1; 10 nucleotides match TRBD1. V gave up 5 bases and J gave up 4 bases; unmatched junction bases: 4. The CDR3 extends over 13 amino acids. The germline gives CDR1 SQVTM, CDR2 ANQGSEA. CDR3 sequence reads: CSVFRDRGTEAFF. In DNA, the CDR3 is TGCAGCGTTTTCCGGGACAGGGGCACTGAAGCTTTCTTT.

The rearrangement uses TRBV27 and TRBJ2-7; D is possibly TRBD1 (5 bases). CDR3 length: 12 amino acids. Trimming shortened V by 6 bases and J by 4 bases, and 10 bases separated the two germline ends. Germline V gene sequence: CDR1 MNHEY, CDR2 SMNVEV (reference sequence). CDR3 DNA: TGTGCCAGCAGAGCGACAGCATACGAGCAGTACTTC. It encodes CASRATAYEQYF.

The chain joins TRBV11-2 to TRBJ2-7; 13 positions agree with TRBD2. This CDR3 has 14 amino acids. Trimming cost V 7 bases and J 4 bases; bases outside gene matches: 4. Germline values: CDR1 SGHAT, CDR2 FQNNGV. The CDR3 DNA is TGTGCCAGCAACCAGGGACTAGCGGGGTACGAGCAGTACTTC. Protein sequence: CASNQGLAGYEQYF.

This clone appeared once. This chain links TRBV10-1 with TRBJ2-2; TRBD1 might be the D (6 bases). The V gene's germline CDR1 is WNHNN and CDR2 SYGVQD (reference sequence). The V end lost 3 bases, the J end lost 5 bases, and 16 bases lay between the germline ends. The CDR3 runs to 16 residues. The CDR3 loop reads CASSDGFGGATGELFF. In nucleotides, the CDR3 is TGCGCCAGCAGTGACGGTTTTGGGGGCGCGACCGGGGAGCTGTTTTTT.

The chain joins TRBV25-1 to TRBJ1-2, with 7 nucleotides matching TRBD1. The V and J ends lost 4 bases and 4 bases, in that order; junction bases with no gene match: 3. The V gene's germline CDR1 is MGHDK and CDR2 SYGVNS. This CDR3 region has 13 residues. The CDR3 loop reads CASSAGTAYGYTF. Written as DNA, the CDR3 is TGTGCCAGCAGTGCTGGGACAGCCTATGGCTACACCTTC.

The rearrangement links TRBV6-1 to TRBJ2-7; TRBD1 aligns across 8 bases. V trimming: 6 bases; J trimming: 0 bases; junction bases outside the gene matches: 4. Germline V gene data show CDR1 as MNHNS and CDR2 as SASEGT. This CDR3 spans 14 amino acids. The CDR3 sequence is CASRTGAPSYEQYF. CDR3 coding DNA: TGTGCCAGCAGGACAGGGGCGCCCTCCTACGAGCAGTACTTC.

This clone was picked up a small number of times. V and J are TRBV20-1 and TRBJ1-1; D is possibly TRBD1 (5 bases). Germline V gene data show CDR1 as DFQATT and CDR2 as SNEGSKA (reference sequence). This CDR3 is 11 amino acids long. V lost 6 bases and J lost 6, with 11 bases in between. The CDR3 DNA reads TGCAGTGCCCAGGACAACTCTGAAGCTTTCTTT. Its protein is CSAQDNSEAFF.

The chain employs TRBV6-6 and TRBJ1-3, with unresolved D. Deletions cut 2 bases from V and 2 bases from J, with 13 bases between. Germline loops: CDR1 MNHNY, CDR2 SVGAGI (reference sequence). The CDR3 is 16 amino acids. Here the CDR3 DNA reads TGTGCCAGCAGTTACGATATTTCGGGAACTGGAAACACCATATATTTT. Translation: CASSYDISGTGNTIYF.

CDR3 sequence: CASSLGRDLNLNTEAFF. The DNA for the CDR3 is TGTGCCAGCAGCTTAGGAAGAGATCTTAACCTTAACACTGAAGCTTTCTTT. The V gene is TRBV7-8, the J gene TRBJ1-1; D is ambiguous. Trimming shortened V by 1 base and J by 2 bases, and 17 bases separated the two germline ends. This CDR3 has 17 residues. Germline CDR1 and CDR2: SGHVS and FQNEAQ.

V and J are TRBV5-1 and TRBJ1-2; 7 nucleotides align to TRBD1. V trimming: 2 bases; J trimming: 2 bases; junction bases outside the gene matches: 9. This CDR3 is built from 16 residues. In germline, CDR1 is SGHRS, CDR2 YFSETQ. CDR3 sequence reads: CASSLTGEDRNYGYTF. In nucleotides, the CDR3 is TGCGCCAGCAGCTTAACAGGGGAGGATAGAAACTATGGCTACACCTTC.

The chain is built from TRBV30 and TRBJ1-3; tentative D call: TRBD1 (6 bases). The V gene lost 2 bases and the J gene lost 2 bases, with 7 bases spanning the gap. The length of the CDR3 is 13 residues. The V gene's germline CDR1 is GTSNPN and CDR2 SVGIG (reference sequence). CDR3: CAWSPGAGNTIYF. CDR3 nucleotides: TGTGCCTGGAGTCCAGGGGCTGGAAACACCATATATTTT.

This clone has a single count. The gene calls are TRBV30 and TRBJ2-1; D gene uncertain. CDR1 is GTSNPN, CDR2 SVGIG, per germline (reference sequence). This CDR3 spans 11 amino acids. With 4 bases removed from V and 6 bases from J, the gap between germline ends came to 7 bases. DNA for the CDR3: TGTGCCTGGAACCCGGGCAATGAGCAGTTCTTC. It translates to CAWNPGNEQFF.

This chain uses TRBV19 with TRBJ2-1; 15 positions match TRBD2. The length of the CDR3 is 17 residues. Trimming took 5 bases from V and 2 from J; bases not matched to a gene: 4. Germline CDR1 is LNHDA and CDR2 is SQIVND (reference sequence). CDR3 sequence reads: CASSEGLAGGPYNEQFF. The DNA for the CDR3 is TGTGCCAGTAGTGAGGGACTAGCGGGAGGCCCCTACAATGAGCAGTTCTTC.

J is TRBJ2-7 and V is TRBV11-2, with 10 bases matching TRBD1. The CDR3 has 13 amino acids. The junction had 4 bases not matched to a gene; V was cut back by 6 bases and J by 5 bases. From germline, CDR1 is SGHAT and CDR2 FQNNGV. CDR3 coding DNA: TGTGCCAGCAGTCGGACAGGGGGGAACGAGCAGTACTTC. Translating it yields CASSRTGGNEQYF.

The chain has TRBV30 and TRBJ2-7; D is ambiguous. The ends were cut back, 1 base at V and 6 bases at J, with 13 bases in the middle. CDR3 length: 13 residues. In germline, CDR1 is GTSNPN, CDR2 SVGIG (reference sequence). CDR3 in amino acids: CAWSGSRWSEQYF. CDR3 nucleotide sequence: TGTGCCTGGAGTGGCTCCCGGTGGAGCGAGCAGTACTTC.

The chain couples TRBV29-1 to TRBJ2-1, with D tentatively TRBD2 (6 bases). V dropped 6 bases and J dropped 6 bases, with 12 bases sitting between them. The CDR3 loop spans 12 amino acids. Germline values: CDR1 SQVTM, CDR2 ANQGSEA. The CDR3 sequence is CSVRAGSNEQFF. CDR3 in DNA: TGCAGCGTCCGAGCGGGTTCCAATGAGCAGTTCTTC.

V and J are TRBV7-3 and TRBJ2-1; 8 bases agree with TRBD2. The CDR3 covers 14 residues. Germline V gene data show CDR1 as SGHTA and CDR2 as FQGTGA. The ends lost 1 base at V and 12 bases at J; junction bases unmatched: 8. The CDR3 DNA is TGTGCCAGCAGCTTAAATGGTCGTGCGGGAGGGCAGTTCTTC. Its translation: CASSLNGRAGGQFF.

The chain links TRBV7-9 to TRBJ2-2; D unclear. This CDR3 has 17 amino acids. Germline V gives CDR1 SEHNR, CDR2 FQNEAQ (reference sequence). Trimming pared 2 bases from V and 2 bases from J, leaving 15 bases between. The CDR3 nucleotides are TGTGCCAGCAGCTTACCCGGGTGGTCTCTTAACACCGGGGAGCTGTTTTTT. Amino acid sequence: CASSLPGWSLNTGELFF.